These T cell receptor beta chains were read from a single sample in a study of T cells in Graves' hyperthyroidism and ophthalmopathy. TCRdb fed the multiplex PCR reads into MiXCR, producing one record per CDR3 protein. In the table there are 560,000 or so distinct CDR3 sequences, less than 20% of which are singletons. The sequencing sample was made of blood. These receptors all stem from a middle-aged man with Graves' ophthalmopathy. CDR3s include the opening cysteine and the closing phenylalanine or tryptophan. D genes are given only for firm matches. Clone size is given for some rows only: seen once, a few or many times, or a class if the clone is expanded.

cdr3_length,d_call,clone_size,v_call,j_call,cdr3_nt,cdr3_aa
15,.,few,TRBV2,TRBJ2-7,TGTGCCAGCAGTTGGGGGGGACAGTCCTCCTACGAGCAGTACTTC,CASSWGGQSSYEQYF
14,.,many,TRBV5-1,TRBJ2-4,TGCGCCAGCAGCTTGATGGACGCCAAAAACATTCAGTACTTC,CASSLMDAKNIQYF
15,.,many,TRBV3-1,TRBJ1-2,TGTGCCAGCAGCCAAGAGGCCCAGGGGAGCTATGGCTACACCTTC,CASSQEAQGSYGYTF
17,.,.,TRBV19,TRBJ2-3,TGTGCCAGTAGTCAGCCAAAAGGGGGATTGAGCACAGATACGCAGTATTTT,CASSQPKGGLSTDTQYF
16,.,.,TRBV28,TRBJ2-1,TGTGCCAGCAGTTTATCAGGGGGGGCAACCTACAATGAGCAGTTCTTC,CASSLSGGATYNEQFF
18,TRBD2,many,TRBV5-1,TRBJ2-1,TGCGCCAGCAGCCCTAGATCCCCTAGCGGGGGCTCCTACAATGAGCAGTTCTTC,CASSPRSPSGGSYNEQFF
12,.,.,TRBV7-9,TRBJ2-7,TGTGCCAGCAGCTTTGCGGTATACGAGCAGTACTTC,CASSFAVYEQYF
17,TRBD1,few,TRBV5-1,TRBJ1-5,TGCGCCAGCAGCCCGGGGACAGGTAATTCCTACAATCAGCCCCAGCATTTT,CASSPGTGNSYNQPQHF
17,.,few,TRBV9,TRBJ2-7,TGTGCCAGCAGCGTAGCGAAGGACATTCTCAGCTCCTACGAGCAGTACTTC,CASSVAKDILSSYEQYF
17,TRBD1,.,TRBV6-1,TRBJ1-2,TGTGCCAGCAGTGAAGCAGGGACAGGAAACCCTAACTATGGCTACACCTTC,CASSEAGTGNPNYGYTF
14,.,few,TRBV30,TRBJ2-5,TGTGCCTGGAGTCTTGGCTTAGGGAGGGAGACCCAGTACTTC,CAWSLGLGRETQYF
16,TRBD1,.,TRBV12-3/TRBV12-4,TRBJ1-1,TGTGCCAGCAGTTTAGGGCTGGGACAGGGGGCAAGCGGAGCTTTCTTT,CASSLGLGQGASGAFF
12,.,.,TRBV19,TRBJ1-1,TGTGCCAGTAGTAAGGAAGGGGGTTCAGCTTTCTTT,CASSKEGGSAFF
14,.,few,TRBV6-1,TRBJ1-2,TGTGCCAGCAGTGTGCAGGGTGCCTATTATGGCTACACCTTC,CASSVQGAYYGYTF
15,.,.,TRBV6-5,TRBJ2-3,TGTGCCAGCAGTTACTCGCCACTAGATGCAGATACGCAGTATTTT,CASSYSPLDADTQYF
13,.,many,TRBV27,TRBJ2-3,TGTGCCAGTACGGCAGGGAGTCCAGATACGCAGTATTTT,CASTAGSPDTQYF
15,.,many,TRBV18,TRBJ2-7,TGTGCCAGCTCACCGGGCGGGGGCGGATTGTACGAGCAGTACTTC,CASSPGGGGLYEQYF
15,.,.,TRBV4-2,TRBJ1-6,TGTGCCAGCAGTGGGGGGACCTTCCCTCCCCTGCCCCTCCACTTT,CASSGGTFPPLPLHF
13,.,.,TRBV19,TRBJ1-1,TGTGCCAGTAGTATTGAAAGGAACACTGAAGCTTTCTTT,CASSIERNTEAFF
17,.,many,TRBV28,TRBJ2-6,TGTGCCAGCAGTTCAGGCAGGGGGGTCTCTGGGGCCAACGTCCTGACTTTC,CASSSGRGVSGANVLTF
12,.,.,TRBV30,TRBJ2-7,TGTGCCTGGAGTGTATTACGATACGAGCAGTACTTC,CAWSVLRYEQYF
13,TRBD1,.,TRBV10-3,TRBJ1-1,TGTGCCATCAGTGTTCAGGGGGGGGGGGAAGCTTTCTTT,CAISVQGGGEAFF
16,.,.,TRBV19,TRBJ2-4,TGTGCCAGTAGTGATTTGGGGAGGAAGCGCGAAAACATTCAGTACTTC,CASSDLGRKRENIQYF
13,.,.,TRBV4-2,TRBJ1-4,TGTGCCAGCAGCCAGAAGGATAATGAAAAACTGTTTTTT,CASSQKDNEKLFF
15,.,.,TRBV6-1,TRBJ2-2,TGTGCCAGCAGTCCGTTAGTCTTTTCAACCGGGGAGCTGTTTTTT,CASSPLVFSTGELFF